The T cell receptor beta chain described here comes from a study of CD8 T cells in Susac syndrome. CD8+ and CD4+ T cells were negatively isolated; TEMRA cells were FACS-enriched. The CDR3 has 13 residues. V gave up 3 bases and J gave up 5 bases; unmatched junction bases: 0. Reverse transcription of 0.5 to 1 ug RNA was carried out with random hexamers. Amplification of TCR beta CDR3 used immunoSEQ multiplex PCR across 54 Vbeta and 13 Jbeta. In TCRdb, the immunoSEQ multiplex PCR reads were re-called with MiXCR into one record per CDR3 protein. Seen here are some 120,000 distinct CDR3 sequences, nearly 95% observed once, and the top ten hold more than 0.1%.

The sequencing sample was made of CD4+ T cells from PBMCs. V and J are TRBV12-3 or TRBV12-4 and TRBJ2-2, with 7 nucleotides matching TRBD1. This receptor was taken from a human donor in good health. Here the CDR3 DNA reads TGTGCCAGCAGTTTCAGGGGGACCGGGGAGCTGTTTTTT. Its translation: CASSFRGTGELFF.